This TCR beta chain was captured by sequencing in a study of cytomegalovirus exposure and HLA in healthy donors. The study ran its PCR with 60 Vbeta and 13 Jbeta primers. Sequencing was performed with immunoSEQ multiplex PCR; in TCRdb, only in-frame clones are kept and a portion is missing. The sample holds roughly 100,000 clones, approximately 16% seen once. Concerning this clone: Its antigen is as yet unknown.

Whole-study results and caveats: In vitro, a few CMV-associated chains proved specific for CMV antigens. Later work associated roughly 15,000 TCR beta sequences with HLA alleles at 0.05 false discovery rate. A later analysis reportedly found fewer N-insertions in an Asian-associated ancestry cluster than the approximately 700-donor mean.

Sequences were obtained from PBMCs. The TCR comes from a female donor in good health and CMV-seronegative.

CDR3 DNA sequence: TGTGCCAGCAGCACCGGGTCCACCGGGGAGCTGTTTTTT. It codes for CASSTGSTGELFF. The chain carries TRBV7-8 and TRBJ2-2; D gene uncertain. There are 13 residues in the CDR3. Trimming removed 5 bases from V and 4 bases from J, with 8 bases in between. Germline V gene lookup returns CDR1 SGHVS and CDR2 FQNEAQ.